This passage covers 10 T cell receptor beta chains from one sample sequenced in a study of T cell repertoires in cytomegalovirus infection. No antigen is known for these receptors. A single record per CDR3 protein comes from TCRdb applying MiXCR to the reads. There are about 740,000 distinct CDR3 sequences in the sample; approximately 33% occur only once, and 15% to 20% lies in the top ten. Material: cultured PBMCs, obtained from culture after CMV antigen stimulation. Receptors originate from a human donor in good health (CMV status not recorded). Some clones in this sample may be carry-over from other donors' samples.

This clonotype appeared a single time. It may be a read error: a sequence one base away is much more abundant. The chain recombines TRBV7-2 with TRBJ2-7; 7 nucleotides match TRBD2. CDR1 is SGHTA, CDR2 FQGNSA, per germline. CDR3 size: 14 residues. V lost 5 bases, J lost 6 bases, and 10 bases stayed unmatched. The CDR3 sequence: CASSPRTRLGEQYF. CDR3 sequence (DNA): TGTGCCAGCAGCCCGCGGACTAGGTTGGGCGAGCAGTACTTC.

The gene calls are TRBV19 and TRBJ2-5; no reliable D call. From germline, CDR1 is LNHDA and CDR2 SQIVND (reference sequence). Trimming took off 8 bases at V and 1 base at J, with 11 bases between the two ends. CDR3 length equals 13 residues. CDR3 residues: CASGSWIQETQYF. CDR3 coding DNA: TGTGCCAGTGGCAGCTGGATCCAAGAGACCCAGTACTTC.

CDR3 DNA: TGTGCCAGCAGTTCCCACCTCGTGTCGAACACTGAAGCTTTCTTT. This codes for CASSSHLVSNTEAFF. The V call is TRBV27, the J call TRBJ1-1; D is uncertain. Between the trimmed V and J ends, which lost 4 bases and 1 base, there was a span of 13 bases. The CDR3 has 15 residues. Germline CDR1 MNHEY, CDR2 SMNVEV (reference sequence).

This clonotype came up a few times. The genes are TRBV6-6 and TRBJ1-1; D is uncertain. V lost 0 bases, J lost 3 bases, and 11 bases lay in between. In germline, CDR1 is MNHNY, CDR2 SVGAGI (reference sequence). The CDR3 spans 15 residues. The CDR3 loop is CASSYSIDGYTEAFF. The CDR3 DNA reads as TGTGCCAGCAGTTACTCGATAGACGGGTACACTGAAGCTTTCTTT.

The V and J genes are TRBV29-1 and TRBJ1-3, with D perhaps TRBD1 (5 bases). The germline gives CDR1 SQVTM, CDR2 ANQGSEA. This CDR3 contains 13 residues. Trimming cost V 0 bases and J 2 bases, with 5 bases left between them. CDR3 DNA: TGCAGCGTTGAAGACAGGGCTGGAAACACCATATATTTT. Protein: CSVEDRAGNTIYF.

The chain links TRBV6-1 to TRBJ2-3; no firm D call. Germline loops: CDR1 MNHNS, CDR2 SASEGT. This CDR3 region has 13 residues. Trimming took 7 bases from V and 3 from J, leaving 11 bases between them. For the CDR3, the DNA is TGTGCCAGCACCTATTCGTTTACAGATACGCAGTATTTT. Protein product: CASTYSFTDTQYF.

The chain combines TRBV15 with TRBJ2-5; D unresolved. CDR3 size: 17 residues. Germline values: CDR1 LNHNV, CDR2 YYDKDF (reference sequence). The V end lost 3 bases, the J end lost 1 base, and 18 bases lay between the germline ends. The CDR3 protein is CATSSLPRLAVQETQYF. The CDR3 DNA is TGTGCCACCAGCAGCCTTCCGCGATTGGCAGTCCAAGAGACCCAGTACTTC.

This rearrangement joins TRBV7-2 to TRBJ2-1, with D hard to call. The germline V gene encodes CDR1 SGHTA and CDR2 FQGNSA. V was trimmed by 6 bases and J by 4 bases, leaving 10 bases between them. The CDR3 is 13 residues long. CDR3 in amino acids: CASRADRYNEQFF. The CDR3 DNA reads TGTGCCAGCAGGGCGGATAGGTACAATGAGCAGTTCTTC.

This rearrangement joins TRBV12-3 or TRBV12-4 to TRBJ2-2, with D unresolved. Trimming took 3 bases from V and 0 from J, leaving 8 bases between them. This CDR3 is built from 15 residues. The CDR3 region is CASSLIGANTGELFF. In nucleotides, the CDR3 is TGTGCCAGCAGTTTGATTGGTGCGAACACCGGGGAGCTGTTTTTT.

For the CDR3, the DNA is TGTGCCAGCAGTTACCACATGGGACAGGAGAGAAATGAAGCTTTCTTT. This codes for CASSYHMGQERNEAFF. This chain connects TRBV6-2 or TRBV6-3 to TRBJ1-1, with 8 bases fitting TRBD1. Trimming removed 2 bases from V and 7 bases from J; junction bases left unmatched: 12. Looked up from germline, CDR1 is MNHEY and CDR2 is SVGEGT. The CDR3 runs 16 residues.